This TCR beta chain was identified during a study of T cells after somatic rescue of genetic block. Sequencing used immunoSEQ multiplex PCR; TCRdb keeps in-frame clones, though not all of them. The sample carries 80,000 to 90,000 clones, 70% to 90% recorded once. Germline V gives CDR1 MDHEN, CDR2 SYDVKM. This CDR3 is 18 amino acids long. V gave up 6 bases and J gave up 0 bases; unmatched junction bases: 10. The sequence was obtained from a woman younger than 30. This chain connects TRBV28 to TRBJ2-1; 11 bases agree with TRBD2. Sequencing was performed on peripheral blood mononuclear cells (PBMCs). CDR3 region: CASRAGTSGLSSYNEQFF. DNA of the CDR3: TGTGCCAGCAGGGCCGGGACTAGCGGACTAAGCTCCTACAATGAGCAGTTCTTC.